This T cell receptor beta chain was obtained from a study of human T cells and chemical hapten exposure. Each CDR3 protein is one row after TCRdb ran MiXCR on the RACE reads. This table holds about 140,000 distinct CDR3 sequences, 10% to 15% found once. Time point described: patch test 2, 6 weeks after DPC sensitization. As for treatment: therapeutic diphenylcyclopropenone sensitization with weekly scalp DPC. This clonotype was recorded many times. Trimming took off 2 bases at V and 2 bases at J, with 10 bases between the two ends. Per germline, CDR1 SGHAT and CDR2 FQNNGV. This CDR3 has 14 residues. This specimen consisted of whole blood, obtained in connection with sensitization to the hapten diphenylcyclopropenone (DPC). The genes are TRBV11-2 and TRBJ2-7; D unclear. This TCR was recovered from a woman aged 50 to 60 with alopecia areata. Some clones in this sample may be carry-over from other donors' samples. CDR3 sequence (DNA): TGTGCCAGCAGCTTAATGCCGGAAGCCTACGAGCAGTACTTC. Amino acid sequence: CASSLMPEAYEQYF.